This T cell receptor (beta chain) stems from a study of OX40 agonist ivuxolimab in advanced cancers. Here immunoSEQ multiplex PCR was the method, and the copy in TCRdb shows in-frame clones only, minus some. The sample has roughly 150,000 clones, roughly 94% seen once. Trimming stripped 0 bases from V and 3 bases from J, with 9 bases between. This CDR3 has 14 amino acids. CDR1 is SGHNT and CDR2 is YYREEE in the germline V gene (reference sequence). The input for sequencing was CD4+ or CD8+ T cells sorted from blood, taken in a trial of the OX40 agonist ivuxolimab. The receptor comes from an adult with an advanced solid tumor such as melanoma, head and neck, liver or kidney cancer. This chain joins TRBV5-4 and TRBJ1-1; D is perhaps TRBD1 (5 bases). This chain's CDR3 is CASSLGAGDTEAFF. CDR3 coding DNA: TGTGCCAGCAGCTTGGGGGCGGGGGACACTGAAGCTTTCTTT.